This T cell receptor beta chain was sequenced for a study of T cells of healthy individuals. MiXCR, applied by TCRdb to the 5' RACE reads, yields one record per CDR3 protein. The table lists 65,000 to 90,000 distinct CDR3 sequences, about 5.5% of them singletons, with 7.5% to 9.5% in the top ten. CDR3 size: 16 residues. Trimming left V 2 bases short and J 4 bases short, with 12 bases between. This clonotype was detected ten times or more. The chain combines TRBV12-3 or TRBV12-4 with TRBJ1-6, with D maybe TRBD1 (5 bases). This TCR was recovered from a female donor in good health. In DNA, the CDR3 is TGTGCCAGCAGTTTATGGGGGTCTCGGTATAATTCACCCCTCCACTTT. This sequence encodes CASSLWGSRYNSPLHF.